Included here is one T cell receptor beta chain sequence, with context. Its target is not known. Quantitative 5'-RACE with molecular barcodes was used to make the TCR beta libraries. TCRdb re-derived calls from the 5' RACE reads in MiXCR, one entry per CDR3 protein. The table has 150,000 to 200,000 distinct CDR3 sequences, around 10% seen once. The data stem from a study of CD8 T cells in ankylosing spondylitis. Study-wide results and limits: A TCR beta motif of 8 or 9 highly homologous variants appeared characteristic of ankylosing spondylitis blood. As for the disease-linked clones, they showed a CD8+ phenotype and occurred at relatively low frequencies in peripheral blood. Within matched ankylosing spondylitis synovial fluid, disease-linked clones were reportedly significantly enriched.

The CDR3 spans 16 residues. From germline, CDR1 is MDHEN and CDR2 SYDVKM. The V end lost 5 bases, the J end lost 5 bases, and 19 bases lay between the germline ends. The sequencing input was blood, either unsorted or a sorted T cell fraction (not recorded which). This sequence was found in a male donor with ankylosing spondylitis or in good health (not recorded which). The rearrangement uses TRBV28 and TRBJ2-1; TRBD1 or TRBD2 may be the D gene (5 bases each). CDR3 protein: CASSPRGSRWDNEQFF. CDR3 nucleotide sequence: TGTGCCAGCAGTCCCCGGGGCTCCCGCTGGGACAATGAGCAGTTCTTC.